This T cell receptor beta chain was captured in a study of T cells after yellow fever vaccination. Findings of the study overall: The secondary response was weaker, and its peak arrived faster, on day 5 versus 15.

The authors made TCR cDNA by 5'RACE template switching, adding a universal primer site and UMIs. TCRdb used MiXCR to reprocess the 5' RACE reads, holding one entry per CDR3 protein. The sample holds about 200,000 distinct CDR3 sequences, approximately 3.3% seen once. The germline V gene has CDR1 LGHNA and CDR2 YSLEER. Trimming took 6 bases from V and 8 from J, leaving 22 bases between them. The CDR3 is 15 amino acids. This clonotype was picked up many times. Its antigen is undetermined. This TCR was recovered from a man in his late teens or twenties who received the YFV17D yellow fever vaccine. This sequence joins TRBV4-3 and TRBJ1-2; D possibly corresponds to TRBD1 (6 bases). This material consisted of CD4+ T cells sorted from PBMCs, taken 10 days after the yellow fever booster vaccination. CDR3 in amino acids: CASRTTNAGRGGYTF. The CDR3 nucleotides are TGCGCCAGCAGAACTACTAACGCCGGCAGGGGAGGCTACACCTTC.